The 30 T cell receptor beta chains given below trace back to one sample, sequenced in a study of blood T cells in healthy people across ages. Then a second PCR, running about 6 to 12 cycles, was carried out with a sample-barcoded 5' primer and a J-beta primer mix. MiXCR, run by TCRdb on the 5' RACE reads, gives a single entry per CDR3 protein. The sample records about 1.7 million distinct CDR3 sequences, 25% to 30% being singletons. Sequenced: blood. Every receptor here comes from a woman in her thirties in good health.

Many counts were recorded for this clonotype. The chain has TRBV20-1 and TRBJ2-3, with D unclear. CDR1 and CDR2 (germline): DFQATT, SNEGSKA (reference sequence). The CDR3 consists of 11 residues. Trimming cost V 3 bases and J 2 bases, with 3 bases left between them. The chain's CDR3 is CSASDTDTQYF. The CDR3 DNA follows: TGCAGTGCTAGTGACACAGATACGCAGTATTTT.

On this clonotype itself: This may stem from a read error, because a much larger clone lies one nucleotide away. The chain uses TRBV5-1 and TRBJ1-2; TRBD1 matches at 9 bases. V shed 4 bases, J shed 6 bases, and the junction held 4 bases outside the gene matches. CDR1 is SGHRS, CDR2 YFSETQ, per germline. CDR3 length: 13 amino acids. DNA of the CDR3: TGCGCCAGCAGCACCGGGACAGGGAATGGCTACACCTTC. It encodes CASSTGTGNGYTF.

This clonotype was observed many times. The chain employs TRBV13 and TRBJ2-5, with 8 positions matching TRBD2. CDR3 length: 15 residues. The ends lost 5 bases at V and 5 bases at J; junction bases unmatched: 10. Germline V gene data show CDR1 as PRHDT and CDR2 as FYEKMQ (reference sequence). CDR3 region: CASSPGAGAGETQYF. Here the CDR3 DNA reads TGTGCCAGCAGCCCCGGAGCGGGGGCGGGCGAGACCCAGTACTTC.

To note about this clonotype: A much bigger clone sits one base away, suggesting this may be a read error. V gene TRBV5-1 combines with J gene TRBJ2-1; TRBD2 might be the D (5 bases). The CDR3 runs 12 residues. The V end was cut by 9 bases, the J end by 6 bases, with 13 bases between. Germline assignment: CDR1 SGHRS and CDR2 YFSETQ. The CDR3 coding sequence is TGCGCCACCGGGGTGGGCGCCAATGAGCAGTTCTTC. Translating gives CATGVGANEQFF.

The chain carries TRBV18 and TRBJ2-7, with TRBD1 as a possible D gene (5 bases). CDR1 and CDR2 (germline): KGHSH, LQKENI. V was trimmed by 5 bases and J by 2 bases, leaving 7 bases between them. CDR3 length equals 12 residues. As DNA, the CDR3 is TGTGCCAGCTCAACGACAGCCTACGAGCAGTACTTC. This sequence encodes CASSTTAYEQYF.

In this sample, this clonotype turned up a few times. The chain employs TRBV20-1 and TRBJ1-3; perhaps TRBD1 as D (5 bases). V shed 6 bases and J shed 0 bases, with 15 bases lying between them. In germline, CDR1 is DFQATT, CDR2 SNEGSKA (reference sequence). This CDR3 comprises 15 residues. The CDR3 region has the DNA TGCAGTGCAACCTCGACAGACTACTCTGGAAACACCATATATTTT. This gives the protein CSATSTDYSGNTIYF.

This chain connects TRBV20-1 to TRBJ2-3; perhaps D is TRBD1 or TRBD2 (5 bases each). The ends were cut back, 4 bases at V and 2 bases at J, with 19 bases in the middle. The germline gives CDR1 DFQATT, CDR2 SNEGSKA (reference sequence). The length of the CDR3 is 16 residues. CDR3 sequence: CSATETERGFTDTQYF. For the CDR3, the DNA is TGCAGTGCTACCGAAACAGAGAGGGGCTTCACAGATACGCAGTATTTT.

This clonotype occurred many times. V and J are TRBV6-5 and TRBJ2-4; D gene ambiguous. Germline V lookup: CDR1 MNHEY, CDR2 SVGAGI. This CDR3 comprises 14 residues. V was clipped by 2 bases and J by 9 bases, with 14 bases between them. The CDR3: CASSYEANTGIQYF. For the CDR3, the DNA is TGTGCCAGCAGTTACGAAGCCAATACGGGCATTCAGTACTTC.

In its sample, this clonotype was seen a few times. The CDR3 reads CASSQESGTGSYEQYF. The CDR3 nucleotides read TGCGCCAGCAGCCAAGAGTCCGGGACAGGCTCCTACGAGCAGTACTTC. The chain joins TRBV4-1 to TRBJ2-7; 8 bases fit TRBD1. CDR1 MGHRA and CDR2 YSYEKL come from the germline V gene. Trimming at V came to 0 bases and at J to 0 bases, leaving 4 bases not matched to a gene. This CDR3 comprises 16 residues.

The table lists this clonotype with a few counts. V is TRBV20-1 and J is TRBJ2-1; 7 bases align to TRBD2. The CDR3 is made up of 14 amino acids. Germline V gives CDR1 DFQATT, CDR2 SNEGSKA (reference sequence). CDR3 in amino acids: CRQRTAGDYNEQFF. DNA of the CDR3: TGCAGACAAAGGACGGCGGGGGACTACAATGAGCAGTTCTTC.

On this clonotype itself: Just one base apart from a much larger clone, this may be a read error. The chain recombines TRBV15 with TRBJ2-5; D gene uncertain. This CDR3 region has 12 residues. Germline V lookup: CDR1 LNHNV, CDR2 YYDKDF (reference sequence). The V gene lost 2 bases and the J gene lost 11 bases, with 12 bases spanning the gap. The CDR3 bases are TGTGCCACCAGCAGACCCAACAATGAGCAGTACTTC. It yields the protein CATSRPNNEQYF.

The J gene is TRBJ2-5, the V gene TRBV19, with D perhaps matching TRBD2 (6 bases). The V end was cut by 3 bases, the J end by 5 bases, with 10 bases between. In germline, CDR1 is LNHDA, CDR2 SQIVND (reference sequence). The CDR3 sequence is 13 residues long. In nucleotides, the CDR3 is TGTGCCAGTAGTATCGGAGGGTACGAGACCCAGTACTTC. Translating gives CASSIGGYETQYF.

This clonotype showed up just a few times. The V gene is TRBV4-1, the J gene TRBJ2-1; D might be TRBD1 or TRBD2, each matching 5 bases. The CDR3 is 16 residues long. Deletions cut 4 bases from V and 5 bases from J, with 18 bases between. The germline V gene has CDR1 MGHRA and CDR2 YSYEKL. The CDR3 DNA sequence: TGCGCCAGCAGCCCCTTCGGGACCACTATGGACAATGAGCAGTTCTTC. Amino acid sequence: CASSPFGTTMDNEQFF.

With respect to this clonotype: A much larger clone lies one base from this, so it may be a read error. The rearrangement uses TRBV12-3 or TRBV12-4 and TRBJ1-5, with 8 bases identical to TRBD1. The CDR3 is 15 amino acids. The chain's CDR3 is CASSPGQGWNQPRHF. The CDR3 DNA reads TGTGCCAGCAGTCCCGGACAGGGATGGAATCAGCCCCGGCATTTT.

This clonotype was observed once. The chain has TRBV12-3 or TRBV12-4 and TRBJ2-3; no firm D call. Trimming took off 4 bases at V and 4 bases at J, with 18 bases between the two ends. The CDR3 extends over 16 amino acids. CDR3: CASSSPRAESADTQYF. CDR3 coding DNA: TGTGCCAGCAGTTCTCCTAGGGCGGAGAGCGCAGATACGCAGTATTTT.

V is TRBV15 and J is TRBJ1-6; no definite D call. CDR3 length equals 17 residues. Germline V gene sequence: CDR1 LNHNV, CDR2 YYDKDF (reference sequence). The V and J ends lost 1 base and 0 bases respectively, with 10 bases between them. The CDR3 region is CATSRVPESSYNSPLHF. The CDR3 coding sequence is TGTGCCACCAGCAGAGTTCCGGAGAGCTCCTATAATTCACCCCTCCACTTT.

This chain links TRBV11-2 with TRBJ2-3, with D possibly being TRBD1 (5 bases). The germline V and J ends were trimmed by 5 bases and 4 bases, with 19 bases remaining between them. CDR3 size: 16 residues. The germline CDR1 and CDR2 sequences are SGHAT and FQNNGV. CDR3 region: CASSPPLGLGADTQYF. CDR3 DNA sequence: TGTGCCAGCAGCCCCCCGTTGGGCCTAGGGGCAGATACGCAGTATTTT.

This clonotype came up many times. The CDR3 nucleotides are TGCGCCAGCAGCCTGGACACTGAAGCTTTCTTT. Translated, it gives CASSLDTEAFF. The chain employs TRBV5-1 and TRBJ1-1; D gene uncertain. From germline, CDR1 is SGHRS and CDR2 YFSETQ. V shed 4 bases and J shed 3 bases, with 4 bases lying between them. This CDR3 has 11 amino acids.

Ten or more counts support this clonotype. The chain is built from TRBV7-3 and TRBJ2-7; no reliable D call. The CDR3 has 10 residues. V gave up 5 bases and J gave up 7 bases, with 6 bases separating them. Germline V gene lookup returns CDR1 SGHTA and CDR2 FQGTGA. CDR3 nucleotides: TGTGCCAGCAGCCCCGGGGAGCAGTACTTC. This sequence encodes CASSPGEQYF.

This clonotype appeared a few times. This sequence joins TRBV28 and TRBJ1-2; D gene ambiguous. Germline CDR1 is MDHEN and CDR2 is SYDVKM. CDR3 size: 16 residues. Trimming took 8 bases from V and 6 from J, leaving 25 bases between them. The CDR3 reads CASLIRSVGGLNGYTF. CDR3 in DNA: TGTGCCAGCTTAATTCGGAGCGTAGGAGGCCTGAATGGCTACACCTTC.

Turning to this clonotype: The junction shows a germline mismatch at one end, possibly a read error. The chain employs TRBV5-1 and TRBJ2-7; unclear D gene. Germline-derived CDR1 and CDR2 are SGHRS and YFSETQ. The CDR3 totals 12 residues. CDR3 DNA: TGCGCCGGCAGCTTGGGCATCTACGAGCAGTACTTC. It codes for CAGSLGIYEQYF. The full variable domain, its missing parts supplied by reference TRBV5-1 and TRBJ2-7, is KAGVTQTPRYLIKTRGQQVTLSCSPISGHRSVSWYQQTPGQGLQFLFEYFSETQRNKGNFPGRFSGRQFSNSRSEMNVSTLELGDSALYLCAGSLGIYEQYFGPGTRLTVT.

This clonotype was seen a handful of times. This chain's CDR3 is CASRRAGNEQFF. As DNA, the CDR3 is TGTGCCAGCAGACGGGCTGGTAATGAGCAGTTCTTC. The chain employs TRBV27 and TRBJ2-1; D is unclear. Per the germline V gene, CDR1 is MNHEY and CDR2 is SMNVEV (reference sequence). This CDR3 is 12 amino acids long. The V end lost 6 bases, the J end lost 7 bases, and 10 bases lay between the germline ends.

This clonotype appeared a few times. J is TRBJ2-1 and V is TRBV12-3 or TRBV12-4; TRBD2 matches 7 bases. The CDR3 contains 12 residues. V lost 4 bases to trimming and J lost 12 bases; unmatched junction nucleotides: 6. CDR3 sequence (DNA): TGTGCCAGCAGTTCCCCCTCGGGGGGGCAGTTCTTC. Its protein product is CASSSPSGGQFF.

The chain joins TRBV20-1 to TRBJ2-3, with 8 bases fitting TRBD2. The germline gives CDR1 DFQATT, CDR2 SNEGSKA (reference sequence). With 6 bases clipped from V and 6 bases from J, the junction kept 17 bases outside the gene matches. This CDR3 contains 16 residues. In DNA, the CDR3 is TGCAGTGCCCGAGGAAGCGGGGGAACCGCCACGGATACGCAGTATTTT. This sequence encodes CSARGSGGTATDTQYF.

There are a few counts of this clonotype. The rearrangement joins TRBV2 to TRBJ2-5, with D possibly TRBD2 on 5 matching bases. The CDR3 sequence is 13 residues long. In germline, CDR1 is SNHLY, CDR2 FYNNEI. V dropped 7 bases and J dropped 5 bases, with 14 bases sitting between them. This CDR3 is CASITGVEETQYF. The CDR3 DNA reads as TGTGCCAGCATTACCGGGGTGGAGGAGACCCAGTACTTC.

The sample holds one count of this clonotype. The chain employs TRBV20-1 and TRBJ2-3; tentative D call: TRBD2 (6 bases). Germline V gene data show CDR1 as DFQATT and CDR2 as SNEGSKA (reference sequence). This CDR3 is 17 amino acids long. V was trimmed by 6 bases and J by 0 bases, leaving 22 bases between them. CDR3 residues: CSAQGGSSGASTDTQYF. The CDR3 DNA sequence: TGCAGTGCCCAAGGTGGTAGTAGCGGAGCTAGCACAGATACGCAGTATTTT.

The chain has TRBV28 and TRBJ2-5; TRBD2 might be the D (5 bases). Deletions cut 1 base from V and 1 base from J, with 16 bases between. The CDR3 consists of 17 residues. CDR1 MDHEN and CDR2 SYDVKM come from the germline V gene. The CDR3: CASSLSDLPAGQETQYF. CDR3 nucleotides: TGTGCCAGCAGTTTATCCGATCTCCCGGCGGGCCAAGAGACCCAGTACTTC.

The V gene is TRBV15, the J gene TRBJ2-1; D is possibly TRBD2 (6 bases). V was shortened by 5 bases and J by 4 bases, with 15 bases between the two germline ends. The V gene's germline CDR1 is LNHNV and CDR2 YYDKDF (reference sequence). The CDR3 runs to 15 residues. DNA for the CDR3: TGTGCCACCAGCGGAGGGGCATCTGGGTACAATGAGCAGTTCTTC. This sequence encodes CATSGGASGYNEQFF. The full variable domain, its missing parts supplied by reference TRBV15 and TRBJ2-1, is DAMVIQNPRYQVTQFGKPVTLSCSQTLNHNVMYWYQQKSSQAPKLLFHYYDKDFNNEADTPDNFQSRRPNTSFCFLDIRSPGLGDTAMYLCATSGGASGYNEQFFGPGTRLTVL.

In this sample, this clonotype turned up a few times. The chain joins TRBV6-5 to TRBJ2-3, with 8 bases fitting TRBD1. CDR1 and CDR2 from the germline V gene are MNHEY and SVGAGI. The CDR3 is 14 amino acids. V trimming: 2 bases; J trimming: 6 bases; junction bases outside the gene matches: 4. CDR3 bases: TGTGCCAGCAGTTACGGCAGGGGGCGGGATACGCAGTATTTT. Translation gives CASSYGRGRDTQYF.

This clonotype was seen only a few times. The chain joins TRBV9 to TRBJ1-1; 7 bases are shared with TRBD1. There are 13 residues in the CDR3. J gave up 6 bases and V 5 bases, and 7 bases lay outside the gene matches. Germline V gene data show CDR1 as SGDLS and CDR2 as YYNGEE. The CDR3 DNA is TGTGCCAGCAGTGATAACAGGGGCCCTGAAGCTTTCTTT. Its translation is CASSDNRGPEAFF.